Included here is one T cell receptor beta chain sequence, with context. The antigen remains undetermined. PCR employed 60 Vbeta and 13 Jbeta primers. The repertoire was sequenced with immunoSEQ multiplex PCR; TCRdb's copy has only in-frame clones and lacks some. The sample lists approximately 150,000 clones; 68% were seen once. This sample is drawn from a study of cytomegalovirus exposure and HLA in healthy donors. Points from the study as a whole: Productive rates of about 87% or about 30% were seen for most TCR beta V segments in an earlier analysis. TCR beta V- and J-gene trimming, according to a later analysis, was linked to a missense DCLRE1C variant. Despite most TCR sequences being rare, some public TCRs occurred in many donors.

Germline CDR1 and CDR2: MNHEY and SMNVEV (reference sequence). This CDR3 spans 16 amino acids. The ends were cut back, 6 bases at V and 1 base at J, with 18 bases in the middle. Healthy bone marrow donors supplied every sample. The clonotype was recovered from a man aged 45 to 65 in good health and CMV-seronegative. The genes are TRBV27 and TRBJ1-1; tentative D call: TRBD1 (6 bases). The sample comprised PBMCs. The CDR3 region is CASRTYPEDRNTEAFF. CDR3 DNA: TGTGCCAGCAGGACCTACCCGGAGGACAGGAACACTGAAGCTTTCTTT.